Below, 11 T cell receptor beta chains from the same sample are listed, as sequenced in a study of blood T cell repertoires in COVID-19. The repertoire was sequenced with immunoSEQ multiplex PCR; TCRdb's copy has only in-frame clones and lacks some. The data show roughly 260,000 clones, around nine tenths seen once. The sample taken for sequencing was PBMCs or T cells enriched from blood (not recorded which). The origin of the receptors is a woman aged 18-35 years who had recovered from COVID-19.

The J gene is TRBJ2-5, the V gene TRBV9; TRBD1 matches at 11 bases. V gave up 4 bases and J gave up 1 base; unmatched junction bases: 9. Germline V gene lookup returns CDR1 SGDLS and CDR2 YYNGEE. This CDR3 is built from 17 residues. As DNA, the CDR3 is TGTGCCAGCAGCCCAAACGGACAGGGGGCAACCCAAGAGACCCAGTACTTC. Encoded protein: CASSPNGQGATQETQYF.

This chain connects TRBV4-1 to TRBJ1-2; the D is unclear. V dropped 6 bases and J dropped 2 bases, with 13 bases sitting between them. The CDR3 has 14 residues. Germline V lookup: CDR1 MGHRA, CDR2 YSYEKL. The CDR3 bases are TGCGCCAGCAGACCCGGCCCGGGAAACTATGGCTACACCTTC. Its protein is CASRPGPGNYGYTF.

The CDR3 protein is CASSQEARQGFQPQHF. Here the CDR3 DNA reads TGCGCCAGCAGCCAAGAGGCGAGACAGGGATTTCAGCCCCAGCATTTT. The V and J genes are TRBV4-1 and TRBJ1-5; 7 bases align to TRBD1. The CDR3 has 16 amino acids. The trim removed 0 bases at V and 6 bases at J, leaving 8 bases unmatched. Germline V gene data show CDR1 as MGHRA and CDR2 as YSYEKL.

The chain combines TRBV3-1 (or the pseudogene TRBV3-2) with TRBJ1-1; D uncertain. Per germline, CDR1 LGHDT and CDR2 YNNKEL (reference sequence). The CDR3 covers 14 residues. Trimming left V 4 bases short and J 1 base short, with 10 bases between. The CDR3 nucleotides read TGTGCCAGCAGCCCTATGCGAAGGAACACTGAAGCTTTCTTT. Its protein is CASSPMRRNTEAFF.

The rearrangement uses TRBV19 and TRBJ1-1; no clear D gene. The CDR3 is 11 amino acids. V was trimmed by 6 bases and J by 7 bases, leaving 9 bases between them. The germline V gene has CDR1 LNHDA and CDR2 SQIVND (reference sequence). The DNA of the CDR3 is TGTGCCAGTAGAACACGAAATGAAGCTTTCTTT. Protein sequence: CASRTRNEAFF.

This sequence joins TRBV6-1 and TRBJ2-7; 7 bases agree with TRBD2. The V segment lost 2 bases and the J segment 1 base; nucleotides outside the gene matches: 5. There are 15 residues in the CDR3. From germline, CDR1 is MNHNS and CDR2 SASEGT. CDR3 in amino acids: CASSERSGGSYEQYF. As DNA, the CDR3 is TGTGCCAGCAGTGAACGGTCGGGAGGATCCTACGAGCAGTACTTC.

The rearrangement joins TRBV29-1 to TRBJ2-1; 11 bases map to TRBD2. Germline CDR1 reads SQVTM; CDR2 reads ANQGSEA. The CDR3 covers 14 residues. With 6 bases clipped from V and 7 bases from J, the junction kept 8 bases outside the gene matches. CDR3 sequence (DNA): TGCAGCGTCGTGACTAGCGGGATAACTAATGAGCAGTTCTTC. Protein: CSVVTSGITNEQFF.

V and J are TRBV4-1 and TRBJ2-4; 10 bases match TRBD2. The CDR3 covers 17 residues. Germline CDR1 is MGHRA and CDR2 is YSYEKL. V gave up 1 base and J gave up 1 base; unmatched junction bases: 4. The CDR3 region is CASSQGLAGVAKNIQYF. DNA of the CDR3: TGCGCCAGCAGCCAAGGCCTAGCGGGGGTGGCCAAAAACATTCAGTACTTC.

CDR3 in DNA: TGTGCCAGCAGCCAGCTTGTCCTAGCCTTGGATACGCAGTATTTT. This sequence encodes CASSQLVLALDTQYF. The chain employs TRBV5-6 and TRBJ2-3, with TRBD2 as a possible D gene (5 bases). Per the germline V gene, CDR1 is SGHDT and CDR2 is YYEEEE. V was pared by 4 bases and J by 6 bases, with 18 bases between. CDR3 size: 15 residues.

The chain carries TRBV7-2 and TRBJ2-1; 8 nucleotides match TRBD2. Germline V gene sequence: CDR1 SGHTA, CDR2 FQGNSA. The CDR3 spans 16 residues. The V gene end was trimmed by 1 base and the J gene end by 5 bases; junction bases not matched to a gene: 7. Here the CDR3 DNA reads TGTGCCAGCAGCTTAGTGTCGGGGGGGGCGAACAATGAGCAGTTCTTC. Translating it yields CASSLVSGGANNEQFF.

DNA for the CDR3: TGTGCCAGCAGCGCGTCCGGGACACACAATCAGCCCCAGCATTTT. Translated, it gives CASSASGTHNQPQHF. The chain carries TRBV9 and TRBJ1-5; tentative D call: TRBD1 (6 bases). This CDR3 spans 15 amino acids. Per the germline V gene, CDR1 is SGDLS and CDR2 is YYNGEE. V lost 3 bases to trimming and J lost 3 bases, with 13 bases between them.